The 15 T cell receptor beta chains listed next were all sequenced from one sample in a study of cytomegalovirus exposure and HLA in healthy donors (dated by TCRdb to 2016 to 2017). Library preparation used the immunoSEQ multiplex PCR assay. For the multiplex PCR, a mixture combining 60 forward primers for TCR Vbeta segments and 13 reverse primers for TCR Jbeta segments was used. TCRdb limited this immuneACCESS table to in-frame rearrangements with V and J called. A share of clones is missing; checked studies link under half to unresolved V genes, and the rest is unexplained. Recorded for this sample are under 100,000 clones; 63% of them occurred a single time. Together, the top ten hold 15% of the sample. The sample comprised PBMCs. The receptors stem from a woman between 40 and 55 years old in good health and CMV-seropositive.

This chain uses TRBV7-2 with TRBJ2-1, with 12 bases matching TRBD2. Germline trimming cut 4 bases from V and 5 bases from J; bases unmatched to any gene: 12. CDR1 is SGHTA, CDR2 FQGNSA, per germline. The length of the CDR3 is 18 residues. The CDR3 coding sequence is TGTGCCAGCAGCTCGGGGACTAGCGGGCCCCAAGGAGACAATGAGCAGTTCTTC. It encodes CASSSGTSGPQGDNEQFF.

This clone was seen a handful of times. Written as DNA, the CDR3 is TGTGCCAGCAGCTTAAGAGTAGACGAGCAGTACTTC. This sequence encodes CASSLRVDEQYF. The V and J genes are TRBV7-9 and TRBJ2-7; D uncertain. The V gene's germline CDR1 is SEHNR and CDR2 FQNEAQ (reference sequence). Deletions cut 2 bases from V and 5 bases from J, with 7 bases between. This CDR3 has 12 residues.

The chain recombines TRBV28 with TRBJ2-7; 10 nucleotides agree with TRBD2. Germline loops: CDR1 MDHEN, CDR2 SYDVKM. V lost 5 bases and J lost 6; bases outside the gene matches: 7. This CDR3 is 14 amino acids long. DNA for the CDR3: TGTGCCAGCAGTAAGCTAGCGGGAGTTGTCGAGCAGTACTTC. Translated, it gives CASSKLAGVVEQYF.

This clone was picked up one time. DNA of the CDR3: TGTGCCAGCAGTCCACGCGGAGGGCTGTACGAGCAGTACTTC. The encoded protein is CASSPRGGLYEQYF. J is TRBJ2-7 and V is TRBV6-5, with D perhaps TRBD2 (6 bases). Germline V lookup: CDR1 MNHEY, CDR2 SVGAGI. This CDR3 is 14 amino acids long. Trimming stripped 5 bases from V and 4 bases from J, with 15 bases between.

On this clone: The CDR3 does not close with the conserved phenylalanine or tryptophan, likely indicating a read error. It is unclear where the CDR3 begins or ends on the DNA, so no DNA is shown, and the CDR3 is as TCRdb lists it. J is TRBJ1-1 and V is TRBV2. CDR1 and CDR2 from the germline V gene are SNHLY and FYNNEI. The CDR3 comprises 11 residues, both ends counted. CDR3 loop: CASSEWERTTI.

The chain recombines TRBV28 with TRBJ2-5, with D uncertain. The V gene lost 2 bases and the J gene lost 4 bases, with 11 bases spanning the gap. CDR1 and CDR2 (germline): MDHEN, SYDVKM. This CDR3 region has 14 residues. The CDR3 region is CASSLLWAGETQYF. The DNA of the CDR3 is TGTGCCAGCAGTTTACTGTGGGCTGGAGAGACCCAGTACTTC.

The V gene is TRBV9, the J gene TRBJ1-1; the match to TRBD1 covers 8 bases. CDR1 is SGDLS, CDR2 YYNGEE, per germline. V trimming: 0 bases; J trimming: 4 bases; junction bases outside the gene matches: 5. CDR3 size: 15 residues. CDR3 amino acids: CASSVETGVGTEAFF. CDR3 nucleotide sequence: TGTGCCAGCAGCGTAGAGACAGGGGTTGGCACTGAAGCTTTCTTT.

The rearrangement links TRBV29-1 to TRBJ1-1, with TRBD1 identical over 9 bases. Germline V gives CDR1 SQVTM, CDR2 ANQGSEA. This CDR3 has 12 amino acids. Trimming at V came to 7 bases and at J to 5 bases, leaving 5 bases not matched to a gene. CDR3 region: CSAGQGGTEAFF. CDR3 DNA sequence: TGCAGCGCGGGACAGGGAGGGACTGAAGCTTTCTTT.

The chain recombines TRBV19 with TRBJ1-1; 12 positions match TRBD1. J gave up 4 bases and V 6 bases, and 9 bases lay outside the gene matches. This CDR3 is built from 16 residues. Germline CDR1 and CDR2: LNHDA and SQIVND (reference sequence). This CDR3 is CASSPLRDRGRTEAFF. Here the CDR3 DNA reads TGTGCCAGTAGCCCTCTCCGGGACAGGGGGCGCACTGAAGCTTTCTTT.

The J gene is TRBJ1-1, the V gene TRBV11-2, with 10 bases identical to TRBD1. The CDR3 spans 15 residues. CDR1 SGHAT and CDR2 FQNNGV come from the germline V gene. The V and J ends lost 4 bases and 4 bases, in that order; junction bases with no gene match: 6. CDR3 sequence reads: CASSSWTGGPTEAFF. In DNA, the CDR3 is TGTGCCAGCAGCTCCTGGACAGGGGGGCCCACTGAAGCTTTCTTT.

The chain joins TRBV7-9 to TRBJ2-7; 7 nucleotides agree with TRBD1. CDR1 SEHNR and CDR2 FQNEAQ come from the germline V gene (reference sequence). This CDR3 region has 14 residues. J gave up 3 bases and V 5 bases, and 7 bases lay outside the gene matches. In nucleotides, the CDR3 is TGTGCCAGCAGCCGGAGACAGGGTAGCTACGAGCAGTACTTC. It is translated as CASSRRQGSYEQYF.

The chain carries TRBV5-1 and TRBJ1-5; no definite D call. In germline, CDR1 is SGHRS, CDR2 YFSETQ. The CDR3 is made up of 14 amino acids. The V end was cut by 0 bases, the J end by 5 bases, with 9 bases between. The CDR3 sequence: CASSLAYGDQPQHF. The CDR3 nucleotides are TGCGCCAGCAGCTTGGCCTACGGGGATCAGCCCCAGCATTTT.

This chain connects TRBV4-3 to TRBJ2-3; the D gene is possibly TRBD2 (5 bases). This CDR3 is 17 amino acids long. With 0 bases removed from V and 4 bases from J, the gap between germline ends came to 17 bases. Germline CDR1 reads LGHNA; CDR2 reads YSLEER. CDR3 sequence reads: CASSQDRTSDGADTQYF. The CDR3, as DNA: TGCGCCAGCAGCCAAGATCGTACCAGCGACGGGGCAGATACGCAGTATTTT.

The chain links TRBV6-5 to TRBJ2-5, with unresolved D. The CDR3 consists of 15 residues. The V gene lost 5 bases and the J gene lost 3 bases, with 16 bases spanning the gap. Germline loops: CDR1 MNHEY, CDR2 SVGAGI. CDR3: CASSHRRFGEETQYF. The CDR3, as DNA: TGTGCCAGCAGTCATCGCAGGTTTGGCGAAGAGACCCAGTACTTC.

This clone occurred a few times. The chain joins TRBV11-1 to TRBJ2-3; 10 positions agree with TRBD2. This CDR3 has 15 amino acids. After removal of 0 bases from V and 7 bases from J, the junction contained 4 bases not matched to a gene. Germline CDR1 and CDR2: SGHAT and FQDESV (reference sequence). CDR3 loop: CASSLAGTSVNTQYF. The CDR3 DNA reads TGTGCCAGCAGCTTAGCGGGGACTAGCGTAAATACGCAGTATTTT.